The next 30 T cell receptor beta chains were all read from a single sample in a study of blood T cell repertoires in COVID-19. TCRdb's copy holds only in-frame clones and misses some; the assay was immunoSEQ multiplex PCR. This sample has around 80,000 clones, with 84% found just once. The sample comprised peripheral blood. The receptors originated from a human donor in a cohort sampled during active COVID-19.

CDR3 protein: CASSPLGAVPQETQYF. The DNA for the CDR3 is TGTGCCAGCAGCCCACTGGGGGCCGTACCCCAAGAGACCCAGTACTTC. The rearrangement uses TRBV3-1 (or the pseudogene TRBV3-2) and TRBJ2-5; D is perhaps TRBD1 (6 bases). V lost 4 bases, J lost 1 base, and 16 bases lay in between. In germline, CDR1 is LGHDT, CDR2 YNNKEL (reference sequence). The CDR3 sequence is 16 residues long.

The CDR3 reads CASGAGYAGYTF. CDR3 DNA sequence: TGTGCCAGCGGGGCGGGGTACGCCGGCTACACCTTC. The chain recombines TRBV12-3 or TRBV12-4 with TRBJ1-2; a weak D match, TRBD1 (5 bases). The CDR3 length is 12 residues. V was pared by 8 bases and J by 8 bases, with 15 bases between.

CDR3 loop: CASSMGGGYGYTF. In nucleotides, the CDR3 is TGTGCCAGCAGTATGGGGGGAGGCTATGGCTACACCTTC. This sequence joins TRBV5-4 and TRBJ1-2, with D maybe TRBD1 (5 bases). Trimming removed 5 bases at V and 4 bases at J, with 12 bases between. The V gene's germline CDR1 is SGHNT and CDR2 YYREEE (reference sequence). This CDR3 is 13 amino acids long.

This chain links TRBV20-1 with TRBJ1-6; no reliable D call. This CDR3 is built from 15 residues. The V end lost 3 bases, the J end lost 7 bases, and 16 bases lay between the germline ends. Germline CDR1 is DFQATT and CDR2 is SNEGSKA (reference sequence). The CDR3 bases are TGCAGTGCTAGTCGAGGGCAGATCTCAAATTCACCCCTCCACTTT. This gives the protein CSASRGQISNSPLHF.

This CDR3 reads CASSPVGQGAVAEAFF. The CDR3 DNA sequence: TGTGCCAGCTCACCGGTAGGACAGGGGGCGGTTGCTGAAGCTTTCTTT. This chain connects TRBV18 to TRBJ1-1; 11 bases are a match to TRBD1. CDR1 and CDR2 (germline): KGHSH, LQKENI. V trimming: 3 bases; J trimming: 6 bases; junction bases outside the gene matches: 9. The CDR3 totals 16 residues.

The table lists this clone with a count of one. The CDR3 DNA reads as TGTGCCTGGAGTGTACTCCCAGGCCAGCCCCAGCATTTT. Translated, it gives CAWSVLPGQPQHF. V gene TRBV30 combines with J gene TRBJ1-5; D ambiguous. V lost 0 bases and J 7 bases, leaving 10 bases between the germline ends. This CDR3 contains 13 residues. Germline V gene lookup returns CDR1 GTSNPN and CDR2 SVGIG (reference sequence). The complete variable domain, with remaining parts taken from reference TRBV30 and TRBJ1-5, reads SQTIHQWPATLVQPVGSPLSLECTVEGTSNPNLYWYRQAAGRGLQLLFYSVGIGQISSEVPQNLSASRPQDRQFILSSKKLLLSDSGFYLCAWSVLPGQPQHFGDGTRLSIL.

This clone was seen a single time. This chain uses TRBV28 with TRBJ1-2; D is ambiguous. Germline CDR1 is MDHEN and CDR2 is SYDVKM. CDR3 length: 14 residues. V lost 7 bases to trimming and J lost 4 bases, with 16 bases between them. For the CDR3, the DNA is TGTGCCAGCACCATAGCGGGATCAGGCTATGGCTACACCTTC. Its translation is CASTIAGSGYGYTF.

This chain joins TRBV12-3 or TRBV12-4 and TRBJ2-3; TRBD2 matches at 12 bases. This CDR3 region has 12 residues. Trimming cost V 6 bases and J 14 bases; bases outside gene matches: 6. The chain's CDR3 is CASSLTSGGPYF. CDR3 nucleotide sequence: TGTGCCAGCAGCCTGACTAGCGGGGGCCCGTATTTT.

V and J are TRBV10-1 and TRBJ2-5, with a tentative D call TRBD2 (5 bases). CDR3 length equals 17 residues. Germline CDR1 reads WNHNN; CDR2 reads SYGVQD (reference sequence). Trimming took 4 bases from V and 5 from J, leaving 23 bases between them. In nucleotides, the CDR3 is TGCGCCAGCAGTGCCGCCGGGTCCTCCCGTGGACTGGAGACCCAGTACTTC. Translated, it gives CASSAAGSSRGLETQYF.

The V and J genes are TRBV5-1 and TRBJ2-7; TRBD1 matches 7 bases. Germline CDR1 and CDR2: SGHRS and YFSETQ. V lost 4 bases to trimming and J lost 2 bases; unmatched junction nucleotides: 12. The CDR3 consists of 16 residues. CDR3 amino acids: CASSLPTGTVTYEQYF. CDR3 nucleotide sequence: TGCGCCAGCAGCCTCCCAACCGGGACAGTAACCTACGAGCAGTACTTC.

Only one count was recorded for this clone. The rearrangement joins TRBV24-1 to TRBJ2-3; 8 bases align to TRBD1. CDR3 size: 13 residues. The germline V gene encodes CDR1 KGHDR and CDR2 SFDVKD. The V gene end was trimmed by 8 bases and the J gene end by 7 bases; junction bases not matched to a gene: 7. The CDR3 DNA reads TGTGCCACCAATACTGGACAGGGCCATACGCAGTATTTT. Its translation is CATNTGQGHTQYF.

J is TRBJ1-1 and V is TRBV10-2; 7 positions match TRBD1. This CDR3 is built from 16 residues. Trimming took 6 bases from V and 4 from J; bases not matched to a gene: 14. CDR1 and CDR2 (germline): WSHSY, SAAADI. CDR3 loop: CASSKTGFEASTEAFF. CDR3 in DNA: TGCGCCAGCAGCAAGACAGGGTTCGAAGCAAGCACTGAAGCTTTCTTT.

J is TRBJ2-5 and V is TRBV10-1, with a weak D call TRBD1 (6 bases). The CDR3 runs 15 residues. The ends were cut back, 9 bases at V and 5 bases at J, with 22 bases in the middle. CDR1 and CDR2 from the germline V gene are WNHNN and SYGVQD (reference sequence). The CDR3 spells CASRTGTLGKETQYF. CDR3 sequence (DNA): TGCGCCAGTAGGACCGGGACACTAGGAAAGGAGACCCAGTACTTC.

CDR3 region: CSARQGGGVNEKLFF. CDR3 nucleotides: TGCAGCGCCCGGCAGGGTGGAGGGGTGAATGAAAAACTGTTTTTT. The chain employs TRBV29-1 and TRBJ1-4; TRBD1 is a possible D gene (5 bases). V was cut by 7 bases and J by 5 bases, with 20 bases left in between. The CDR3 covers 15 residues. CDR1 SQVTM and CDR2 ANQGSEA come from the germline V gene.

The chain recombines TRBV7-9 with TRBJ1-3; TRBD1 matches at 8 bases. Germline V gives CDR1 SEHNR, CDR2 FQNEAQ (reference sequence). The length of the CDR3 is 17 residues. The V segment lost 4 bases and the J segment 3 bases; nucleotides outside the gene matches: 11. The CDR3 spells CASSYPDRGADGNTIYF. The CDR3 DNA follows: TGTGCCAGCAGCTACCCCGACAGGGGTGCGGATGGAAACACCATATATTTT.

The chain couples TRBV25-1 to TRBJ1-2; no reliable D call. Trimming removed 1 base from V and 3 bases from J, with 3 bases in between. Per germline, CDR1 MGHDK and CDR2 SYGVNS. There are 12 residues in the CDR3. The chain's CDR3 is CASSESDYGYTF. The DNA for the CDR3 is TGTGCCAGCAGTGAATCGGACTATGGCTACACCTTC.

The V gene is TRBV15, the J gene TRBJ1-4; D call uncertain. Trimming shortened V by 5 bases and J by 4 bases, and 14 bases separated the two germline ends. The CDR3 has 15 residues. The germline V gene encodes CDR1 LNHNV and CDR2 YYDKDF (reference sequence). The CDR3 DNA reads as TGTGCCACCAGCGATTCGATCGGGGTTAATGAAAAACTGTTTTTT. Translation: CATSDSIGVNEKLFF.

In this sample, this clone turned up a few times. This chain joins TRBV4-1 and TRBJ1-2, with TRBD1 matching 8 bases. Germline V lookup: CDR1 MGHRA, CDR2 YSYEKL. Germline trimming cut 1 base from V and 4 bases from J; bases unmatched to any gene: 5. This CDR3 spans 15 amino acids. The CDR3 loop is CASSQGQGAFYGYTF. The CDR3 DNA follows: TGCGCCAGCAGCCAAGGTCAGGGGGCGTTCTATGGCTACACCTTC.

V is TRBV7-9 and J is TRBJ2-7; D gene ambiguous. The V and J ends lost 5 bases and 3 bases respectively, with 8 bases between them. Germline V lookup: CDR1 SEHNR, CDR2 FQNEAQ (reference sequence). CDR3 length: 12 residues. DNA of the CDR3: TGTGCCAGCAGCCGTGACATCTACGAGCAGTACTTC. It specifies CASSRDIYEQYF.

CDR3 coding DNA: TGTGCCAGCAGCGGCGACGCGGACAGGGGGTTGGATACGCAGTATTTT. Translating it yields CASSGDADRGLDTQYF. The chain couples TRBV9 to TRBJ2-3; 10 nucleotides align to TRBD1. J lost 6 bases, V lost 3 bases, and 10 bases had no gene match. The CDR3 is 16 amino acids. Germline V gene lookup returns CDR1 SGDLS and CDR2 YYNGEE.

This rearrangement joins TRBV5-1 to TRBJ1-2, with TRBD1 identical over 8 bases. V shed 4 bases and J 7 bases; nucleotides not matched to a gene: 12. Germline V gene data show CDR1 as SGHRS and CDR2 as YFSETQ. The CDR3 length is 15 residues. Here the CDR3 DNA reads TGCGCCAGCAGCCCGGGACAGGCTGGACGTTCTGGCTACACCTTC. Translating gives CASSPGQAGRSGYTF.

V and J are TRBV6-7 and TRBJ1-4; TRBD1 aligns across 7 bases. TRBV6-7 is marked as an open reading frame, function uncertain. The CDR3 is made up of 16 amino acids. The V segment lost 6 bases and the J segment 7 bases; nucleotides outside the gene matches: 14. As DNA, the CDR3 is TGTGCCAGCAGCCTCCCCCAGGGGGGTGGGTGTGAAAAACTGTTTTTT. It yields the protein CASSLPQGGGCEKLFF.

This sequence joins TRBV6-5 and TRBJ2-2; D is perhaps TRBD2 (5 bases). Germline CDR1 and CDR2: MNHEY and SVGAGI. Trimming shortened V by 6 bases and J by 1 base, and 6 bases separated the two germline ends. This CDR3 has 13 residues. The CDR3 DNA is TGTGCCAGCAGACGGGAGAACACCGGGGAGCTGTTTTTT. Amino acids: CASRRENTGELFF.

The chain couples TRBV4-1 to TRBJ2-1; weak D call: TRBD2 (6 bases). Germline lookup yields CDR1 MGHRA and CDR2 YSYEKL. The V and J ends lost 5 bases and 10 bases respectively, with 18 bases between them. This CDR3 has 14 residues. The CDR3 loop is CASSSDPSTREQFF. The CDR3 DNA sequence: TGCGCCAGCAGCAGCGACCCGTCGACTAGAGAGCAGTTCTTC.

This clone was seen just once. V and J are TRBV3-1 (or the pseudogene TRBV3-2) and TRBJ2-7, with TRBD2 matching 11 bases. V shed 3 bases and J 2 bases; nucleotides not matched to a gene: 3. There are 15 residues in the CDR3. In germline, CDR1 is LGHDT, CDR2 YNNKEL (reference sequence). The DNA for the CDR3 is TGTGCCAGCAGCCACGCTAGCGGGGGGACCTACGAGCAGTACTTC. This gives the protein CASSHASGGTYEQYF.

The CDR3 DNA is TGTGCCAGCAGTTCTCCGGGACAGGGAGAGACCCAGTACTTC. It translates to CASSSPGQGETQYF. The chain joins TRBV6-5 to TRBJ2-5; 9 bases are shared with TRBD1. Per germline, CDR1 MNHEY and CDR2 SVGAGI. CDR3 length: 14 residues. Germline trimming cut 4 bases from V and 4 bases from J; bases unmatched to any gene: 4.

The V and J genes are TRBV27 and TRBJ1-1; weak D call: TRBD1 (6 bases). V lost 5 bases and J lost 1, with 23 bases in between. Germline V lookup: CDR1 MNHEY, CDR2 SMNVEV (reference sequence). The CDR3 spans 18 residues. CDR3 sequence (DNA): TGTGCCAGCAGTCGTCGGACCTTAGGGGGGGGATCGAACACTGAAGCTTTCTTT. Translated: CASSRRTLGGGSNTEAFF.

The rearrangement links TRBV7-9 to TRBJ2-2, with TRBD2 matching over 14 bases. Germline assignment: CDR1 SEHNR and CDR2 FQNEAQ (reference sequence). The CDR3 has 18 amino acids. J lost 4 bases, V lost 6 bases, and 10 bases had no gene match. CDR3 amino acids: CASRHGTSGGSLTGELFF. The CDR3 DNA reads as TGTGCCAGCAGACACGGGACTAGCGGGGGAAGTCTCACCGGGGAGCTGTTTTTT.

The rearrangement uses TRBV2 and TRBJ1-6; no clear D gene. The CDR3 consists of 14 residues. Deletions cut 7 bases from V and 6 bases from J, with 13 bases between. Germline CDR1 is SNHLY and CDR2 is FYNNEI. The CDR3 sequence: CASIGLELNSPLHF. The CDR3 DNA follows: TGTGCCAGCATTGGACTAGAACTTAATTCACCCCTCCACTTT.

The chain links TRBV4-1 to TRBJ2-4; 10 bases fit TRBD2. V dropped 0 bases and J dropped 5; count of bases not matched to a gene: 7. Germline V CDR1 and CDR2: MGHRA, YSYEKL. The CDR3 runs 17 residues. The CDR3 loop is CASSQDSASGGQNIQYF. CDR3 nucleotide sequence: TGCGCCAGCAGCCAAGACTCCGCTAGCGGGGGCCAAAACATTCAGTACTTC.